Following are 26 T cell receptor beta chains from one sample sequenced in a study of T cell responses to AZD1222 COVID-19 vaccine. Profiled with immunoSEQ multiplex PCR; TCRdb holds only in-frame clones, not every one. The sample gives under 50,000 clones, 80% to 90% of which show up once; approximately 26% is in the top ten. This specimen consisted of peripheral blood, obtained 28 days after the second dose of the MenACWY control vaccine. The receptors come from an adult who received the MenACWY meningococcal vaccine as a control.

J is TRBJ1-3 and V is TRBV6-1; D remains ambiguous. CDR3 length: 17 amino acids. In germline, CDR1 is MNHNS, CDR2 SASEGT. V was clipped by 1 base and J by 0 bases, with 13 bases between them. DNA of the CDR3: TGTGCCAGCAGTGAAGTCGCCTCAAGGTTCTCTGGAAACACCATATATTTT. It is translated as CASSEVASRFSGNTIYF.

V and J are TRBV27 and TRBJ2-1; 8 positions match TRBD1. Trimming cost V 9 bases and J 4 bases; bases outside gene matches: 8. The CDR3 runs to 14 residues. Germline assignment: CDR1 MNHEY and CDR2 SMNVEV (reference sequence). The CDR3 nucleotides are TGTGCCAGTCGGGACAGGCGGACGTACAATGAGCAGTTCTTC. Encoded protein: CASRDRRTYNEQFF.

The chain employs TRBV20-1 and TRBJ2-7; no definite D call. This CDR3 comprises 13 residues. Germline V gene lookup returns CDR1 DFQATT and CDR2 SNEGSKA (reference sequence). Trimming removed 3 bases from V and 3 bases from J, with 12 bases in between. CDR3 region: CSASGLLGYEQYF. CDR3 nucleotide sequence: TGCAGTGCTAGTGGATTGTTGGGCTACGAGCAGTACTTC.

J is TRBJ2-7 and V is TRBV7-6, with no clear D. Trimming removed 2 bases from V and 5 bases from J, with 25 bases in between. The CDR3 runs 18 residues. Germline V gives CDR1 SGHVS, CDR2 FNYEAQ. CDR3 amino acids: CASSLSVSDGSFFHEQYF. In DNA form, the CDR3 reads TGTGCCAGCAGCTTATCCGTTTCGGACGGATCGTTTTTCCACGAGCAGTACTTC.

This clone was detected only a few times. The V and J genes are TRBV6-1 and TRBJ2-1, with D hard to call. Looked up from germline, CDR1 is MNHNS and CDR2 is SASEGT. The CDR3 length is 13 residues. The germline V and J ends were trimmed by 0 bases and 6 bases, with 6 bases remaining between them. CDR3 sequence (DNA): TGTGCCAGCAGTGAAGCCGAAGTCAATGAGCAGTTCTTC. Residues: CASSEAEVNEQFF.

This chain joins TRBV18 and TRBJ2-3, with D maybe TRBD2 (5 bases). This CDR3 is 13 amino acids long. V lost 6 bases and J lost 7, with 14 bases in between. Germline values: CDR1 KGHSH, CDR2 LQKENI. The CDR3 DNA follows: TGTGCCAGCTCCCCGGACTCATCCTATACGCAGTATTTT. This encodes CASSPDSSYTQYF.

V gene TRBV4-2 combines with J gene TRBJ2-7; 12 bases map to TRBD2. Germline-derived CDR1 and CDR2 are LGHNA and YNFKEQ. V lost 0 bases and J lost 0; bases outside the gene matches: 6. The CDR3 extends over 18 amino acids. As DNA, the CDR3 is TGTGCCAGCAGCCAAGAGTCTAGCGGGAGGGATTCCTCCTACGAGCAGTACTTC. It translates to CASSQESSGRDSSYEQYF.

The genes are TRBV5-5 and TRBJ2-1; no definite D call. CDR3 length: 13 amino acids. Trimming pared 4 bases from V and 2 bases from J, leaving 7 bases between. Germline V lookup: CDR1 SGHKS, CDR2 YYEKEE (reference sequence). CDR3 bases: TGTGCCAGCAGCGCCGGACCCTACAATGAGCAGTTCTTC. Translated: CASSAGPYNEQFF.

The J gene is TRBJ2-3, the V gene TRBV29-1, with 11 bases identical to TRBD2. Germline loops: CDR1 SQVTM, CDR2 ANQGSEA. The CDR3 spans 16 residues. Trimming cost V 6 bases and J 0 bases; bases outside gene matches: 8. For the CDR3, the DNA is TGCAGCGTCGCCCCCGGACTAGCGGGTAGCACAGATACGCAGTATTTT. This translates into CSVAPGLAGSTDTQYF.

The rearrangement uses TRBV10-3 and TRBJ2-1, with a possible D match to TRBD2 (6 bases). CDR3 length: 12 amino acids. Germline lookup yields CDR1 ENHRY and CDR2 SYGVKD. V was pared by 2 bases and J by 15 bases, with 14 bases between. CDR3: CAISEGTYKRFF. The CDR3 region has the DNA TGTGCCATCAGTGAGGGGACTTATAAACGGTTCTTC.

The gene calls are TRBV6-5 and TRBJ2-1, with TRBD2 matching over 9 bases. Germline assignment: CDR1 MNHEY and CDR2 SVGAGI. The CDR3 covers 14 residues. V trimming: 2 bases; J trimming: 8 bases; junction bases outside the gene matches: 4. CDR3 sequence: CASSYGTSFYEQFF. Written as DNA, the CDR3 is TGTGCCAGCAGTTACGGGACTAGCTTCTATGAGCAGTTCTTC.

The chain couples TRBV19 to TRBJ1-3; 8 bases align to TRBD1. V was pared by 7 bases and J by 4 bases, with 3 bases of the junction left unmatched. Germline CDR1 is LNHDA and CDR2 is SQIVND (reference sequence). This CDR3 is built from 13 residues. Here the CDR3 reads CASTRTGGNTIYF. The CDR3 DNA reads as TGTGCCAGTACCCGGACAGGGGGAAACACCATATATTTT.

In nucleotides, the CDR3 is TGTGCCAGCTCACCACAAAAGTTTAACACTGAAGCTTTCTTT. Its protein is CASSPQKFNTEAFF. The rearrangement joins TRBV18 to TRBJ1-1; no clear D gene. Trimming removed 1 base from V and 2 bases from J, with 8 bases in between. CDR1 KGHSH and CDR2 LQKENI come from the germline V gene. The length of the CDR3 is 14 residues.

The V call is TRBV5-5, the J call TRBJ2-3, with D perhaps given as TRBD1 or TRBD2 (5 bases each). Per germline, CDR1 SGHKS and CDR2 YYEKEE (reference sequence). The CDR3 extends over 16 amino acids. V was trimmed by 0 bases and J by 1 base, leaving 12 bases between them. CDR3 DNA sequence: TGTGCCAGCAGCTTGGTTTGGGACCGACGCACAGATACGCAGTATTTT. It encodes CASSLVWDRRTDTQYF.

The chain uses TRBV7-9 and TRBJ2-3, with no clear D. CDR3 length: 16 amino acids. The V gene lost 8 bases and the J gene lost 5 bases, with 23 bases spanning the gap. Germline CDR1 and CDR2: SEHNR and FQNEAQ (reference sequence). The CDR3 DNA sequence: TGTGCCAGCGGAATTGGCCGGACGCGAAACAGAGATACGCAGTATTTT. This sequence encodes CASGIGRTRNRDTQYF.

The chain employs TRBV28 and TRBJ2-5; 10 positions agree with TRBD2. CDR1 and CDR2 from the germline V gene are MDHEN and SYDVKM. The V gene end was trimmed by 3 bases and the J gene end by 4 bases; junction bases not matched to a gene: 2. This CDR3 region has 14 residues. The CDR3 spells CASSFRTSGETQYF. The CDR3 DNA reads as TGTGCCAGCAGTTTTAGGACTAGCGGAGAGACCCAGTACTTC.

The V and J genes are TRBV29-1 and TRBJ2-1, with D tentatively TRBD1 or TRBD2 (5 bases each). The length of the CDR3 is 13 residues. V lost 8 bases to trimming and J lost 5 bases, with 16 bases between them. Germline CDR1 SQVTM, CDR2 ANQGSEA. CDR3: CSSSGTLDNEQFF. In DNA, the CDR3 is TGCAGCTCTTCCGGGACCCTCGACAATGAGCAGTTCTTC.

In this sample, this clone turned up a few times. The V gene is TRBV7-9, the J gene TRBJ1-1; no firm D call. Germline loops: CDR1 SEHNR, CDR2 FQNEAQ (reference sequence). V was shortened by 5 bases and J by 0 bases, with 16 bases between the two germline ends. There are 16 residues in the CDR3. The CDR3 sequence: CASSPRDNGLNTEAFF. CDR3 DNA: TGTGCCAGCAGCCCCCGAGACAACGGCCTGAACACTGAAGCTTTCTTT.

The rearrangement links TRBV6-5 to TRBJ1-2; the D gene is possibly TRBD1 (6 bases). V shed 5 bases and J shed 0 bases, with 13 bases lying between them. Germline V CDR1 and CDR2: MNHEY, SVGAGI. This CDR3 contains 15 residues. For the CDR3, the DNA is TGTGCCAGCAGTCCCCAGGGGCGCTCTAACTATGGCTACACCTTC. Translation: CASSPQGRSNYGYTF.

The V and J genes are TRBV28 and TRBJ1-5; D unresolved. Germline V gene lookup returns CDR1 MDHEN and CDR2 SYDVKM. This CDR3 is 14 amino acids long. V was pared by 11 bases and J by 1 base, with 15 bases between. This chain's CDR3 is CAGSSPGSNQPQHF. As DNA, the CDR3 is TGTGCCGGCTCCTCACCGGGGAGCAATCAGCCCCAGCATTTT.

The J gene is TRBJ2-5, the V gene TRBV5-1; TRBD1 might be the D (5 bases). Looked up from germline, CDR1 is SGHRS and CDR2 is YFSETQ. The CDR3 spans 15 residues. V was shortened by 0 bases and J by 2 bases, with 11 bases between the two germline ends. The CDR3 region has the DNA TGCGCCAGCAGCTTGGTGTGGGCAGGGCAAGAGACCCAGTACTTC. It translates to CASSLVWAGQETQYF.

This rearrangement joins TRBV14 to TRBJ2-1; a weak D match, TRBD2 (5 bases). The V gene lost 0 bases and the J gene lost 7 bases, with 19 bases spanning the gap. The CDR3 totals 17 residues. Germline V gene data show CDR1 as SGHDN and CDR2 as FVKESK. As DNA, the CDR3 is TGTGCCAGCAGCCAAGAAAGGTTAAGGTCACGAGGGAATGAGCAGTTCTTC. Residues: CASSQERLRSRGNEQFF. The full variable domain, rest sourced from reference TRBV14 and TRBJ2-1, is EAGVTQFPSHSVIEKGQTVTLRCDPISGHDNLYWYRRVMGKEIKFLLHFVKESKQDESGMPNNRFLAERTGGTYSTLKVQPAELEDSGVYFCASSQERLRSRGNEQFFGPGTRLTVL.

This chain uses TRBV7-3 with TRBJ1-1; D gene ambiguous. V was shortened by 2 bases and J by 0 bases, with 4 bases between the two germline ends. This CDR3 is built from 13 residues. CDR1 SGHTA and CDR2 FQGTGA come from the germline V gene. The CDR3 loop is CASSLSVNTEAFF. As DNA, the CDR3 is TGTGCCAGCAGCTTATCTGTGAACACTGAAGCTTTCTTT.

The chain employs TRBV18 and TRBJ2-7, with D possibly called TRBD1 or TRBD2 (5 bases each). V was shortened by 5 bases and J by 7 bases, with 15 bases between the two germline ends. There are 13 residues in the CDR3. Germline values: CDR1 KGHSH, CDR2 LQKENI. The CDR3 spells CASSVLGEWEQYF. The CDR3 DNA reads TGTGCCAGCTCAGTCTTGGGGGAGTGGGAGCAGTACTTC.

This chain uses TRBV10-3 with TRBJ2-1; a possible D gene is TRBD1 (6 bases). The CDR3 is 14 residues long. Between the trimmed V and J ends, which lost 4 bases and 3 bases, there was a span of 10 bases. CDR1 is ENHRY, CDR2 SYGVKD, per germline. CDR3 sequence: CAISVRDNYNEQFF. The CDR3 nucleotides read TGTGCCATCAGTGTCCGGGACAACTACAATGAGCAGTTCTTC.

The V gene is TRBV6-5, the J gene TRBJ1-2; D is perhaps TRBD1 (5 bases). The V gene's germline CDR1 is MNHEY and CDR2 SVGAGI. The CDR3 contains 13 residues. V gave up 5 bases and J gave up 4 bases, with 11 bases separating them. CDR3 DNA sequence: TGTGCCAGCAGTCTCATGGGGACCTATGGCTACACCTTC. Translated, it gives CASSLMGTYGYTF.